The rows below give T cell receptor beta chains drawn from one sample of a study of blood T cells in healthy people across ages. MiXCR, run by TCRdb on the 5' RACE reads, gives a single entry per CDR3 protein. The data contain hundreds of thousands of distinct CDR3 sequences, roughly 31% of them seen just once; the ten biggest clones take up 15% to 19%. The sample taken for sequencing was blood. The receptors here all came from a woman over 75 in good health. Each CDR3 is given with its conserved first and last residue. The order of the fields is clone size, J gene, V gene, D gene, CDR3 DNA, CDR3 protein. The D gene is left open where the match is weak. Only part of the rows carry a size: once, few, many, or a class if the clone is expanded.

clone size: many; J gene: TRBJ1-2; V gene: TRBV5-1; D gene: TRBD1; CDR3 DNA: TGCGCCAGCAGCCCCACCGGGACAGACAACTATGGCTACACCTTC; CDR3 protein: CASSPTGTDNYGYTF
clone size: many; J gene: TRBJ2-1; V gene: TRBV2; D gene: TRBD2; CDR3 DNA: TGTGCCAGCAGCACCGGGACTAGCGGGGGAAATGAGCAGTTCTTC; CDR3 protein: CASSTGTSGGNEQFF
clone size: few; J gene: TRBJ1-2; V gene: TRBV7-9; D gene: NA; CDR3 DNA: TGTGCCAGCAGCTTAGGGCAGGGGCTGCATGGCTACACCTTC; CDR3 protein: CASSLGQGLHGYTF
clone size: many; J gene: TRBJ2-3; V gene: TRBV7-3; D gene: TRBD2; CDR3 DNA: TGTGCCAGCAGCTTCATAGCGGGGGAGACCCGGGGGAGGGCAGATACGCAGTATTTT; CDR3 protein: CASSFIAGETRGRADTQYF
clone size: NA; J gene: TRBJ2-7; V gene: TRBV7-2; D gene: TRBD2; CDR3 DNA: TGTGCCGGCAGCTTAGCTCTAGCGGGGGGGTACGAGCGGTACTTC; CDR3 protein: CAGSLALAGGYERYF
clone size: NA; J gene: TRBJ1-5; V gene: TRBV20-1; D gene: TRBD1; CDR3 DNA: TGCAGTGCAATGGACAGGGGGAGCAATCAGCCCCAGCATTTT; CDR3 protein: CSAMDRGSNQPQHF
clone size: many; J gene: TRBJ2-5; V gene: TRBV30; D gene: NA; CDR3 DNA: TGTGCCTGGAGTGTCCAAGGGACCCAGTACTTC; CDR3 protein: CAWSVQGTQYF
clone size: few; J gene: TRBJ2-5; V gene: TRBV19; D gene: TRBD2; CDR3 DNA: TGTGCCAGTAGTATAGAGGGGGGGTACCAAGAGACCCAGTACTTC; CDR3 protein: CASSIEGGYQETQYF
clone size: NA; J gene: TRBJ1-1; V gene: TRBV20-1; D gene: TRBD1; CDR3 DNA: TGCAGTGCTAGAGCCGGTTCCGGGACAGGGGACACTGAAGCTTTCTTT; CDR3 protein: CSARAGSGTGDTEAFF
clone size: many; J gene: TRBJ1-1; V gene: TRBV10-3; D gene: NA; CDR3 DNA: TGTGCCATCAGTGGGGGGGGCCCGAGCACTGAAGCTTTCTTT; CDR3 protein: CAISGGGPSTEAFF
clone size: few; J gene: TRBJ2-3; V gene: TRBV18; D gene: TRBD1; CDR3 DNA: TGTGCCAGCTCACCACTTCGGACAGGGGTTTCGTCAGATACGCAGTATTTT; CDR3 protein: CASSPLRTGVSSDTQYF
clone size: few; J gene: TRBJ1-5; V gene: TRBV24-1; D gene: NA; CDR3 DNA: TGTGCCACCAGTGATAACCTGGACGGTGACAATCAGCCCCAGCATTTT; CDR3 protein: CATSDNLDGDNQPQHF
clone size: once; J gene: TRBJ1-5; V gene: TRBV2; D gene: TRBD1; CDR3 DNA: TGTGCCAGCAGAGGACAGGGGGTCAATCAGCCCCAGCATTTT; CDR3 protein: CASRGQGVNQPQHF
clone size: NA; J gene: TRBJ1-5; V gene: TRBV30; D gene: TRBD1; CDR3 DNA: TGTGCCTGGAGCGTGGGACAGGGGCTAGGCCAGCCCCAGCATTTT; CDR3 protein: CAWSVGQGLGQPQHF
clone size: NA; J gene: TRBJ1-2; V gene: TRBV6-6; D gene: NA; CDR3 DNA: TGTGCCAGCAGTCCGGGACAACCAAGTGGTGGCTACACCTTC; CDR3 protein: CASSPGQPSGGYTF
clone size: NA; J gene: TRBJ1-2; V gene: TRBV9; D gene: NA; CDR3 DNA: TGTGCCAGCAGCGCAGTAGGGGGTGACCCTCTGGGCGACACCTTC; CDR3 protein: CASSAVGGDPLGDTF
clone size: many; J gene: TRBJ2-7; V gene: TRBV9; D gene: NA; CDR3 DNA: TGTGCCAGCAGCGTCGAGGCCAGCTCCTACGAGCAGTACTTC; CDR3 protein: CASSVEASSYEQYF
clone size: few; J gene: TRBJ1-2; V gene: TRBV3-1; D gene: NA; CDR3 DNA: TGTGCCAGCAGCCAACCAGGGAGCATCTATGGCTACACCTTC; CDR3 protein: CASSQPGSIYGYTF
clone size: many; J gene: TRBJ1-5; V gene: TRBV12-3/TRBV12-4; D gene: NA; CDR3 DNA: TGTGCCAGCAGTTTCCCCCGTCCGGCTCCCCAGCATTTT; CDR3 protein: CASSFPRPAPQHF
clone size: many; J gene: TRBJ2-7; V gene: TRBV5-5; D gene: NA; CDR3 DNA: TGTGCCAGCCGTCGCCTTGGGGGCGACGAGCAGTACTTC; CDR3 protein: CASRRLGGDEQYF
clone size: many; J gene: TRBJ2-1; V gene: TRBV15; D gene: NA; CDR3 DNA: TGTGCCACCAGCAGAGATCCGGGGACGAGGGGTTTCTACAATGAGCAGTTCTTC; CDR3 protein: CATSRDPGTRGFYNEQFF
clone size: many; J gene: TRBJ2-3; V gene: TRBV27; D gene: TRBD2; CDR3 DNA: TGTGCCAGCAGACGAGGGACTATATCCACAGATACGCAGTATTTT; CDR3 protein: CASRRGTISTDTQYF
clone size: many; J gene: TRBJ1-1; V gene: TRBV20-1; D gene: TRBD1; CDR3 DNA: TGCAGTGCAACGGACAGGGGAAGGATGAACACTGAAGCTTTCTTT; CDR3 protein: CSATDRGRMNTEAFF
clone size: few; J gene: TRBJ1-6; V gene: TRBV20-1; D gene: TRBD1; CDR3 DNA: TGCAGTGCTAACCGGGACAGGGATTCACCCCTCCACTTT; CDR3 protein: CSANRDRDSPLHF
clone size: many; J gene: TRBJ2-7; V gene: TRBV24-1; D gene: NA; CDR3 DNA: TGTGCCACCAGTGATCCGCGGGTCTCCTACGAGCAGTACTTC; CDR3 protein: CATSDPRVSYEQYF
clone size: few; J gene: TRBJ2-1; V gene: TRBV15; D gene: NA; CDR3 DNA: TGTGCCACCAGCAGGGACCCTTGGAGGAGGTCGGCCTACAATGAGCAGTTCTTC; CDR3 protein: CATSRDPWRRSAYNEQFF
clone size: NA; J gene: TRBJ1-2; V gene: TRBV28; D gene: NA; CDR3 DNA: TGTGCCAGCACCTTGGGCACCATGGGCTATGGCTACACCTTC; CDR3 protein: CASTLGTMGYGYTF
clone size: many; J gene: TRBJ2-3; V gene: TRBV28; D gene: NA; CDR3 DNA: TGTGCCAGCAGTTCCGGGACATACAGGGTTAGTGATACGCAGTATTTT; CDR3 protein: CASSSGTYRVSDTQYF
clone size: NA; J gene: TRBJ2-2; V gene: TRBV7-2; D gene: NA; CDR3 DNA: TGTGCCAGCAGCTTACATCCTCCCGGGGAGCTGTTTTTT; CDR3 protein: CASSLHPPGELFF
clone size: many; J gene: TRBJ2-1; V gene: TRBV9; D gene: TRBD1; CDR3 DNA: TGTGCCAGCAGCGTGACCGGGACAGGGCACAATGAGCAGTTCTTC; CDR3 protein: CASSVTGTGHNEQFF
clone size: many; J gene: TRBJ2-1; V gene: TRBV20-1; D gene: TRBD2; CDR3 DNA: TGCAGTGCTGAAACTAGCGGATCCTACAATGAGCAGTTCTTC; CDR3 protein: CSAETSGSYNEQFF